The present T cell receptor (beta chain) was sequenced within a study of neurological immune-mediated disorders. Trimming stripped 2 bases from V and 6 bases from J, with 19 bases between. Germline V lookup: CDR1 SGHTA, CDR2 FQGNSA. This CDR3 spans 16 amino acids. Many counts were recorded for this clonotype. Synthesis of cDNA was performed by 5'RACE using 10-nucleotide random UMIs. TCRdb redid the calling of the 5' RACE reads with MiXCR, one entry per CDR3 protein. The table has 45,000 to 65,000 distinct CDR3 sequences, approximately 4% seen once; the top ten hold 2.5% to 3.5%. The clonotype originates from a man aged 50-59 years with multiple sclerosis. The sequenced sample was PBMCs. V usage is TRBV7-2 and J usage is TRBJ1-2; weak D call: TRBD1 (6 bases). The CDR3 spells CASSLRRRGAGDGYTF. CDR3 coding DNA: TGTGCCAGCAGCTTAAGAAGGAGGGGGGCGGGCGATGGCTACACCTTC.